This T cell receptor beta chain was sequenced for a study of T cells after yellow fever vaccination. Study-wide results and limits: A weaker but faster secondary response was observed, peaking on day 5 versus 15. Clonotypes shared by both compartments, CD4 and CD8, made up a small share.

This clonotype has just a few counts. Its target is not known. From the 5' RACE reads, TCRdb called clonotypes with MiXCR, one entry per CDR3 protein. The sample includes approximately 300,000 distinct CDR3 sequences, around 11% seen only once; the top ten take about 3%. CDR1 is SEHNR, CDR2 FQNEAQ, per germline (reference sequence). V lost 0 bases and J 0 bases, leaving 15 bases between the germline ends. The CDR3 length is 18 residues. The chain employs TRBV7-9 and TRBJ1-5, with a tentative D call TRBD1 (5 bases). This clonotype was sampled from a man aged 18 to 29 who received the YFV17D yellow fever vaccine. This material consisted of CD4+ T cells sorted from PBMCs, taken 45 days after the yellow fever booster vaccination. CDR3 DNA: TGTGCCAGCAGCTTAGCGCTGGTAGGGGTCAATAGCAATCAGCCCCAGCATTTT. Translating gives CASSLALVGVNSNQPQHF.